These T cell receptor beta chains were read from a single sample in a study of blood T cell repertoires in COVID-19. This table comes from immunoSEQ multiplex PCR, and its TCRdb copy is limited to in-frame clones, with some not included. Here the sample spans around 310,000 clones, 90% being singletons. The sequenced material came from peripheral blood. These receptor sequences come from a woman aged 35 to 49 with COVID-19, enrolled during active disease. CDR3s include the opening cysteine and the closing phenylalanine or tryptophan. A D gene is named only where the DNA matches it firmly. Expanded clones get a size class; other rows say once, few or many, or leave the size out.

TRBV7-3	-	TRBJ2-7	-	TGTGCCAGCAGCGAAAGACACACCTACGAGCAGTACTTC	CASSERHTYEQYF
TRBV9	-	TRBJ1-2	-	TGTGCCAGCAGGTCCCGGGATGGCTACACCTTC	CASRSRDGYTF
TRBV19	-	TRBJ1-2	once	TGTGCCAGTAGTATTGGAGGAGGGGATGGCTACACCTTC	CASSIGGGDGYTF
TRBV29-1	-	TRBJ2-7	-	TGCAGCGTTGTGGGGGGTCGGACCACCTACGAGCAGTACTTC	CSVVGGRTTYEQYF
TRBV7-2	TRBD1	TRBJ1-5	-	TGTGCCAGCAGCCCGGGACAGGGGACACAGCCCCAGCATTTT	CASSPGQGTQPQHF
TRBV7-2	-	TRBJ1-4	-	TGTGCCAGCAGCCCGCAGGTGGGGCAGGATGAAAAACTGTTTTTT	CASSPQVGQDEKLFF
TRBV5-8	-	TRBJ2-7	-	TGTGCCAGCAGCTACCTTAAGATTGACAGGAGCTCCTACGAGCAGTACTTC	CASSYLKIDRSSYEQYF
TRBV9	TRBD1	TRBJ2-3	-	TGTGCCAGCAGCCGGGACAGGGGACCAGATACGCAGTATTTT	CASSRDRGPDTQYF
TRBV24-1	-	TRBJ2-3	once	TGTGCCACCAGTTACGAGGATACGCAGTATTTT	CATSYEDTQYF
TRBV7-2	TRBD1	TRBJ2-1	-	TGTGCCAGCAGCTTATGGAGACAGGGAGACAATGAGCAGTTCTTC	CASSLWRQGDNEQFF
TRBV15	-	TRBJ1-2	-	TGTGCCACCAGCAGAGATGGGGGAGGGGCTAACTATGGCTACACCTTC	CATSRDGGGANYGYTF
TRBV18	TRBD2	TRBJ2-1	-	TGTGCCAGCTCACCACCCAGTCTCAGGACTAGCGCCAATGAGCAGTTCTTC	CASSPPSLRTSANEQFF
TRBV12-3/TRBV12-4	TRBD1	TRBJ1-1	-	TGTGCCAGCAGGAGGACAGGGGGGACTGAAGCTTTCTTT	CASRRTGGTEAFF
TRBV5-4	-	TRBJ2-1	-	TGTGCCAGCACCTTAGACAGTTACAATGAGCAGTTCTTC	CASTLDSYNEQFF
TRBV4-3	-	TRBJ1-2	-	TGCGCCAGCAGCCAAGAGCCCGGGAGTGGCTACACCTTC	CASSQEPGSGYTF
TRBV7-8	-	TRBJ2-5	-	TGTGCCAGCAGCCGACGGGACACGTACCAAGAGACCCAGTACTTC	CASSRRDTYQETQYF
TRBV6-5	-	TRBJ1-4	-	TGTGCCAGCAGTTACGGGGGGATGACTAATGAAAAACTGTTTTTT	CASSYGGMTNEKLFF
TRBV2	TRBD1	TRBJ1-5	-	TGTGCCAGCAGTGAAGCGGGCCAGGGGGATCAGCCCCAGCATTTT	CASSEAGQGDQPQHF
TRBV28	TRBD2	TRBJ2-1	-	TGTGCCAGCAGCCTAGGGGGAGCGGGAGGGCTGAATGAGCAGTTCTTC	CASSLGGAGGLNEQFF
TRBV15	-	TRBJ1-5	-	TGTGCCACCAGCAGAGCGGGGGGGCCCCAGCATTTT	CATSRAGGPQHF
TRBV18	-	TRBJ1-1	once	TGTGCCAGCTCACCCGGCCCCGGGATCGAAGCTTTCTTT	CASSPGPGIEAFF
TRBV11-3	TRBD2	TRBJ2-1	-	TGTGCCAGCAGCCCCCCCGGGAGCGGGGGGGCCGGTGAGCAGTTCTTC	CASSPPGSGGAGEQFF
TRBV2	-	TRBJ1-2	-	TGTGCCAGCAGGGACAACCGTAACTATGGCTACACCTTC	CASRDNRNYGYTF